This note documents a single T cell receptor beta chain sequence. Its antigen is not known. This entry is derived from a study of shared clonotypes between healthy human individuals. Broader study findings: Naive CD4 clonotype sharing across several donors was approximately 5%.

The protocol was immunoSEQ multiplex PCR, while the TCRdb copy is restricted to in-frame clones and leaves out a portion. The sample includes hundreds of thousands of clones, approximately 96% of them seen just once. The CDR3 loop spans 15 amino acids. Germline CDR1 is SGHAT and CDR2 is FQNNGV. V lost 1 base and J 4 bases, leaving 14 bases between the germline ends. The receptor comes from a man aged 30-40 years in good health. The chain recombines TRBV11-2 with TRBJ2-7; TRBD2 might be the D (7 bases). Sequencing was performed on memory CD8+ T cells sorted from blood. Subset: CD45RO+ cells pooled with CCR7-negative TemRA cells. Here the CDR3 reads CASSLAPGGGYEQYF. CDR3 nucleotides: TGTGCCAGCAGCTTAGCCCCGGGGGGCGGATACGAGCAGTACTTC.